The present T cell receptor beta chain was sequenced within a study of low-dose radiotherapy and immunotherapy resistance in tumors. Study context: Intravenous administration to patients comprised nivolumab at 240 mg every two weeks and ipilimumab at 1 mg/kg every six weeks.

Primers targeting TRAV and TRBV primed first-strand cDNA, covering alpha and beta chains. The TCRs were subjected to amplification over approximately 20 PCR cycles employing a constant-region primer in conjunction with a V-primer adapter. TCRdb re-derived calls from the reads in MiXCR, one entry per CDR3 protein. The repertoire holds 75,000 to 95,000 distinct CDR3 sequences, with under 25% as singletons. Indicated time point: after trial treatment. The treatment was: LDRT plus nivolumab, ipilimumab, low-dose cyclophosphamide and aspirin (RACIN trial). As their treatment, donors received nivolumab, ipilimumab, aspirin, low-dose cyclophosphamide and low-dose radiotherapy. Germline CDR1 reads LGHNT; CDR2 reads FRNRAP. This CDR3 comprises 16 residues. The junction had 7 bases not matched to a gene; V was cut back by 3 bases and J by 0 bases.

Material: PBMCs, obtained after low-dose radiotherapy plus immunotherapy. The J gene is TRBJ2-7, the V gene TRBV12-5, with 8 nucleotides matching TRBD1. The sequence derives from a female donor with ovarian cancer. The DNA for the CDR3 is TGTGCTAGTGGTTTCAGTTTCGGGACAGGCTCCTACGAGCAGTACTTC. This gives the protein CASGFSFGTGSYEQYF.